Following are 24 T cell receptor beta chains from one sample sequenced in a study of cytomegalovirus exposure and HLA in healthy donors. Method: immunoSEQ multiplex PCR; TCRdb's copy keeps in-frame clones and lacks some. The sample holds around 100,000 clones, just under 95% seen once. Sequencing was performed on PBMCs. The source of these receptors is a young woman in good health and CMV-seronegative.

This chain joins TRBV29-1 and TRBJ1-1; D is unclear. Looked up from germline, CDR1 is SQVTM and CDR2 is ANQGSEA. V was trimmed by 7 bases and J by 6 bases, leaving 15 bases between them. There are 12 residues in the CDR3. CDR3 protein: CSAGELDAEAFF. As DNA, the CDR3 is TGCAGCGCCGGGGAGCTGGACGCTGAAGCTTTCTTT.

The chain combines TRBV9 with TRBJ2-1, with TRBD2 as a possible D gene (6 bases). The germline V and J ends were trimmed by 0 bases and 5 bases, with 12 bases remaining between them. The CDR3 loop spans 15 amino acids. The germline V gene encodes CDR1 SGDLS and CDR2 YYNGEE. CDR3 sequence (DNA): TGTGCCAGCAGCGTAGACGGGAGTAGTCACAATGAGCAGTTCTTC. Translating gives CASSVDGSSHNEQFF.

V usage is TRBV7-9 and J usage is TRBJ2-4; TRBD2 is a possible D gene (7 bases). V lost 0 bases to trimming and J lost 12 bases, with 12 bases between them. Per the germline V gene, CDR1 is SEHNR and CDR2 is FQNEAQ (reference sequence). The CDR3 consists of 13 residues. CDR3 DNA sequence: TGTGCCAGCAGCTTAGCGGGAGGGGGTAATCAGTACTTC. Translated, it gives CASSLAGGGNQYF.

This sequence joins TRBV5-1 and TRBJ2-1; 10 bases fit TRBD2. The germline V gene has CDR1 SGHRS and CDR2 YFSETQ. With 9 bases clipped from V and 8 bases from J, the junction kept 14 bases outside the gene matches. CDR3 length: 15 amino acids. CDR3 protein: CANSHGTSEADEQFF. CDR3 sequence (DNA): TGCGCCAACTCACATGGGACTAGCGAAGCCGATGAGCAGTTCTTC.

V gene TRBV11-3 combines with J gene TRBJ2-3; 9 bases match TRBD2. Trimming removed 1 base from V and 4 bases from J; junction bases left unmatched: 6. This CDR3 comprises 16 residues. Germline CDR1 and CDR2: SGHNT and YENEEA. This chain's CDR3 is CASSLGIGGGADTQYF. The CDR3, as DNA: TGTGCCAGCAGCTTAGGAATCGGCGGGGGGGCAGATACGCAGTATTTT. Looking up the rest from reference TRBV11-3 and TRBJ2-3 gives the full variable domain: EAGVVQSPRYKIIEKKQPVAFWCNPISGHNTLYWYLQNLGQGPELLIRYENEEAVDDSQLPKDRFSAERLKGVDSTLKIQPAELGDSAVYLCASSLGIGGGADTQYFGPGTRLTVL.

This rearrangement joins TRBV7-2 to TRBJ1-5, with D possibly being TRBD1 (5 bases). The CDR3 is made up of 15 amino acids. CDR1 is SGHTA and CDR2 is FQGNSA in the germline V gene. V was trimmed by 5 bases and J by 1 base, leaving 12 bases between them. The CDR3 is CASSPERGSNQPQHF. As DNA, the CDR3 is TGTGCCAGCAGCCCGGAGCGGGGGAGCAATCAGCCCCAGCATTTT. Variable domain in full (rest from reference TRBV7-2 and TRBJ1-5): GAGVSQSPSNKVTEKGKDVELRCDPISGHTALYWYRQSLGQGLEFLIYFQGNSAPDKSGLPSDRFSAERTGGSVSTLTIQRTQQEDSAVYLCASSPERGSNQPQHFGDGTRLSIL.

This clone was detected once. J is TRBJ1-2 and V is TRBV30; D remains unclear. The germline gives CDR1 GTSNPN, CDR2 SVGIG (reference sequence). The CDR3 is 12 amino acids. Trimming shortened V by 3 bases and J by 4 bases, and 9 bases separated the two germline ends. CDR3 nucleotides: TGTGCCTGGAGCGCGAACTTCTATGGCTACACCTTC. Translation gives CAWSANFYGYTF.

The chain is built from TRBV4-1 and TRBJ2-7; 8 nucleotides agree with TRBD2. The CDR3 runs to 16 residues. In germline, CDR1 is MGHRA, CDR2 YSYEKL. Trimming took 1 base from V and 4 from J; bases not matched to a gene: 9. CDR3 coding DNA: TGCGCCAGCAGCCAAGGGGGTCCGGGGGGGATGTACGAGCAGTACTTC. It codes for CASSQGGPGGMYEQYF.

The V and J genes are TRBV4-3 and TRBJ1-4, with a possible D match to TRBD1 (6 bases). The V gene's germline CDR1 is LGHNA and CDR2 YSLEER. The germline V and J ends were trimmed by 6 bases and 6 bases, with 20 bases remaining between them. This CDR3 has 16 residues. This CDR3 is CASSPPGHRTDEKLFF. In nucleotides, the CDR3 is TGCGCCAGCAGTCCGCCGGGACACAGGACGGATGAAAAACTGTTTTTT.

The chain links TRBV7-9 to TRBJ2-1; 10 bases line up with TRBD2. J gave up 9 bases and V 1 base, and 6 bases lay outside the gene matches. This CDR3 spans 15 amino acids. The V gene's germline CDR1 is SEHNR and CDR2 FQNEAQ (reference sequence). The CDR3 protein is CASSLEASGSREQFF. The CDR3 DNA sequence: TGTGCCAGCAGCTTAGAGGCTAGCGGGAGCCGTGAGCAGTTCTTC.

This clone was found once. This rearrangement joins TRBV9 to TRBJ1-2, with D perhaps TRBD1 (5 bases). V shed 0 bases and J shed 5 bases, with 14 bases lying between them. The CDR3 extends over 15 amino acids. Per the germline V gene, CDR1 is SGDLS and CDR2 is YYNGEE. CDR3 protein: CASSVAEGNRYGYTF. CDR3 coding DNA: TGTGCCAGCAGCGTAGCTGAAGGGAACAGGTATGGCTACACCTTC. The variable domain in full, completed from reference TRBV9 and TRBJ1-2, reads DSGVTQTPKHLITATGQRVTLRCSPRSGDLSVYWYQQSLDQGLQFLIQYYNGEERAKGNILERFSAQQFPDLHSELNLSSLELGDSALYFCASSVAEGNRYGYTFGSGTRLTVV.

This rearrangement joins TRBV29-1 to TRBJ1-4; 9 nucleotides align to TRBD1. V shed 1 base and J 10 bases; nucleotides not matched to a gene: 10. Germline V gene lookup returns CDR1 SQVTM and CDR2 ANQGSEA. CDR3 size: 15 residues. The CDR3 protein is CSVEVGTTGGGKLFF. The CDR3 DNA reads as TGCAGCGTTGAAGTTGGTACTACAGGGGGCGGAAAACTGTTTTTT.

The chain couples TRBV6-5 to TRBJ2-2; a possible D gene is TRBD1 (5 bases). CDR3 size: 15 residues. CDR1 and CDR2 (germline): MNHEY, SVGAGI. With 9 bases removed from V and 0 bases from J, the gap between germline ends came to 14 bases. CDR3 sequence (DNA): TGTGCCAGTTCCATCCAGGGATCGAACACCGGGGAGCTGTTTTTT. Amino acid sequence: CASSIQGSNTGELFF.

The chain is built from TRBV25-1 and TRBJ2-1; 7 bases map to TRBD1. The V gene's germline CDR1 is MGHDK and CDR2 SYGVNS. The CDR3 is made up of 13 amino acids. With 4 bases clipped from V and 4 bases from J, the junction kept 1 base outside the gene matches. Here the CDR3 reads CASSGDSYNEQFF. CDR3 coding DNA: TGTGCCAGCAGTGGGGACAGTTACAATGAGCAGTTCTTC.

This chain connects TRBV6-5 to TRBJ2-7, with TRBD2 matching over 10 bases. After removal of 0 bases from V and 2 bases from J, the junction contained 1 base not matched to a gene. CDR1 is MNHEY and CDR2 is SVGAGI in the germline V gene. The length of the CDR3 is 15 residues. CDR3 residues: CASSYSTSGTYEQYF. CDR3 nucleotide sequence: TGTGCCAGCAGTTACTCAACTAGCGGGACCTACGAGCAGTACTTC.

The chain uses TRBV7-9 and TRBJ2-5; the D is unclear. Germline values: CDR1 SEHNR, CDR2 FQNEAQ (reference sequence). This CDR3 has 14 residues. V gave up 2 bases and J gave up 1 base, with 8 bases separating them. The CDR3: CASSLLAAQETQYF. The CDR3 DNA is TGTGCCAGCAGCTTACTGGCGGCCCAAGAGACCCAGTACTTC.

This CDR3 reads CASSNRLDSNEQFF. CDR3 nucleotides: TGTGCCAGCAGCAACCGCCTCGACAGTAATGAGCAGTTCTTC. The chain recombines TRBV7-2 with TRBJ2-1, with D possibly matching TRBD1 (5 bases). Deletions cut 5 bases from V and 7 bases from J, with 15 bases between. Germline loops: CDR1 SGHTA, CDR2 FQGNSA. The CDR3 spans 14 residues. The whole variable domain, filled in from reference TRBV7-2 and TRBJ2-1, reads GAGVSQSPSNKVTEKGKDVELRCDPISGHTALYWYRQSLGQGLEFLIYFQGNSAPDKSGLPSDRFSAERTGGSVSTLTIQRTQQEDSAVYLCASSNRLDSNEQFFGPGTRLTVL.

The CDR3 sequence is CASSEAASGGTQYF. CDR3 coding DNA: TGTGCCAGCAGTGAAGCGGCTAGCGGAGGGACCCAGTACTTC. J is TRBJ2-5 and V is TRBV6-1; 7 bases align to TRBD2. Germline V CDR1 and CDR2: MNHNS, SASEGT. The CDR3 spans 14 residues. The ends lost 0 bases at V and 7 bases at J; junction bases unmatched: 5.

This chain joins TRBV7-8 and TRBJ2-1; 8 nucleotides agree with TRBD2. Looked up from germline, CDR1 is SGHVS and CDR2 is FQNEAQ. V gave up 5 bases and J gave up 8 bases; unmatched junction bases: 11. The CDR3 is made up of 15 amino acids. CDR3 nucleotides: TGTGCCAGCAGCCTATGGGGTAGCGGGACGGATGAGCAGTTCTTC. It encodes CASSLWGSGTDEQFF.

The chain employs TRBV6-1 and TRBJ1-5; 7 bases line up with TRBD1. The CDR3 contains 14 residues. CDR1 MNHNS and CDR2 SASEGT come from the germline V gene. V shed 7 bases, J shed 4 bases, and the junction held 7 bases outside the gene matches. The CDR3 is CASTRQGRNQPQHF. The CDR3 bases are TGTGCCAGCACCCGACAGGGTCGTAATCAGCCCCAGCATTTT.

The J gene is TRBJ1-5, the V gene TRBV30; 7 positions match TRBD1. V was clipped by 3 bases and J by 0 bases; unmatched bases: 14. CDR1 GTSNPN and CDR2 SVGIG come from the germline V gene (reference sequence). CDR3 length: 18 residues. The CDR3 DNA sequence: TGTGCCTGGAGCAGCCGGAGGGGGCGCGGGGATAGCAATCAGCCCCAGCATTTT. Encoded protein: CAWSSRRGRGDSNQPQHF.

The V gene is TRBV6-1, the J gene TRBJ1-5; TRBD1 aligns across 12 bases. Looked up from germline, CDR1 is MNHNS and CDR2 is SASEGT. The CDR3 spans 16 residues. The junction had 4 bases not matched to a gene; V was cut back by 1 base and J by 6 bases. CDR3 sequence: CASSEGDRGPFQPQHF. In DNA form, the CDR3 reads TGTGCCAGCAGTGAAGGGGACAGGGGGCCATTTCAGCCCCAGCATTTT.

The rearrangement links TRBV5-5 to TRBJ2-1; a weak D match, TRBD2 (6 bases). The ends were cut back, 2 bases at V and 0 bases at J, with 9 bases in the middle. The CDR3 sequence is 15 residues long. The V gene's germline CDR1 is SGHKS and CDR2 YYEKEE (reference sequence). The CDR3 here is CASSLSGPSYNEQFF. The CDR3 DNA reads TGTGCCAGCAGCTTAAGCGGGCCCTCCTACAATGAGCAGTTCTTC. Combining the CDR3 with reference TRBV5-5 and TRBJ2-1 gives the whole variable domain DAGVTQSPTHLIKTRGQQVTLRCSPISGHKSVSWYQQVLGQGPQFIFQYYEKEERGRGNFPDRFSARQFPNYSSELNVNALLLGDSALYLCASSLSGPSYNEQFFGPGTRLTVL.

The V gene is TRBV6-4, the J gene TRBJ1-1, with TRBD1 identical over 10 bases. Germline V gives CDR1 MRHNA, CDR2 SNTAGT. The ends lost 2 bases at V and 0 bases at J; junction bases unmatched: 9. This CDR3 region has 18 residues. CDR3 region: CASSDESWDRGMNTEAFF. The CDR3 DNA reads as TGTGCCAGCAGTGACGAGTCTTGGGACAGGGGCATGAACACTGAAGCTTTCTTT.